This TCR beta chain was obtained from a study of cytomegalovirus exposure and HLA in healthy donors. Whole-study context: Around 87 million unique TCRs, all from HLA-typed donors, were included in an early release of the data. Points from the study as a whole: For TCR beta chains, V- and J-gene trimming was later linked to a missense DCLRE1C variant.

Notes on this clone: Its antigen is undetermined.

PCR primers comprised 60 Vbeta and 13 Jbeta primers. Assay used: immunoSEQ multiplex PCR; TCRdb lists only in-frame clones, some missing. The repertoire holds approximately 300,000 clones, with 80% as singletons. V was clipped by 0 bases and J by 0 bases, with 20 bases between them. Germline V gives CDR1 MNHEY, CDR2 SMNVEV (reference sequence). The CDR3 has 19 residues. Sequenced input: PBMCs. This rearrangement joins TRBV27 to TRBJ1-1; D uncertain. This receptor was taken from a girl aged 2-15 years in good health and CMV-seronegative. The CDR3: CASSLSRNGRKFMNTEAFF. Here the CDR3 DNA reads TGTGCCAGCAGTTTATCGAGGAACGGCAGAAAGTTCATGAACACTGAAGCTTTCTTT.